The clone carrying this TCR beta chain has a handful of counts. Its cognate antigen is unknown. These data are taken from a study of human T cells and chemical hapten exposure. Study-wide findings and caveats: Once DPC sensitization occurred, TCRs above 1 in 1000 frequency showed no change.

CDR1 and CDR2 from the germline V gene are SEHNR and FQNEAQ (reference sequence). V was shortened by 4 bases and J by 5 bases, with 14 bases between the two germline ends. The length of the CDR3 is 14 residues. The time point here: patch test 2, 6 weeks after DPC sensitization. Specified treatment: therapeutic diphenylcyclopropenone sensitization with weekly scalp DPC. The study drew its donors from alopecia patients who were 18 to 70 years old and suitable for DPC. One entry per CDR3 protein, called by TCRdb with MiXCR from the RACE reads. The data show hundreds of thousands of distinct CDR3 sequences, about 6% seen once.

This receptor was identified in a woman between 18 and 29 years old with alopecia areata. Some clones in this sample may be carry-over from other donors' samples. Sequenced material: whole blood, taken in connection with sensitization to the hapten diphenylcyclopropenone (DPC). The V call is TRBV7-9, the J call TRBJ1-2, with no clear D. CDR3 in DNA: TGTGCCAGCAGCTACCCTATGGGGTTTTATGGCTACACCTTC. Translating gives CASSYPMGFYGYTF.